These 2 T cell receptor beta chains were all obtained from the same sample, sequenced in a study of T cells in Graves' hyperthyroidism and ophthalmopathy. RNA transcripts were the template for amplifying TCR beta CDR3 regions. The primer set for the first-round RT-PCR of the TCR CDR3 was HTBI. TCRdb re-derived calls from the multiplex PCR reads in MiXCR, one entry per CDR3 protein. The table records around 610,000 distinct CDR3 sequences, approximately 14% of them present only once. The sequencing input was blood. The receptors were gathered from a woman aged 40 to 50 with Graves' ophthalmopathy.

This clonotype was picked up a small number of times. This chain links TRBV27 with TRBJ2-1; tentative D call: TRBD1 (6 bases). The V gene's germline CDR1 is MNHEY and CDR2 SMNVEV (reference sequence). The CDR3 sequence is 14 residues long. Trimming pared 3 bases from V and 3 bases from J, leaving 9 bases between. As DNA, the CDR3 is TGTGCCAGCAGTTTGAAGGGACACTACAATGAGCAGTTCTTC. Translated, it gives CASSLKGHYNEQFF.

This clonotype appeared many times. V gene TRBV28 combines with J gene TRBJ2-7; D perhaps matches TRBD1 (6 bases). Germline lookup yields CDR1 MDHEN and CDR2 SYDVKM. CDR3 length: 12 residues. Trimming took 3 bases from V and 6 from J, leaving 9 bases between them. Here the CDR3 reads CASSLQGREQYF. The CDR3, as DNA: TGTGCCAGCAGTTTGCAGGGGCGCGAGCAGTACTTC. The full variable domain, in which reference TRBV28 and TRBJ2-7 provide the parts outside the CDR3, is DVKVTQSSRYLVKRTGEKVFLECVQDMDHENMFWYRQDPGLGLRLIYFSYDVKMKEKGDIPEGYSVSREKKERFSLILESASTNQTSMYLCASSLQGREQYFGPGTRLTVT.